The present TCR beta chain was sequenced within a study of T cell responses to AZD1222 COVID-19 vaccine. Overall study results and limits: Donors were mostly white British, more females; clonal diversity possibly underestimated. Unmutated variant regions are reportedly targeted by nearly half of spike-specific TCRs.

Measured with immunoSEQ multiplex PCR; TCRdb has only the in-frame clones, and not every one. The repertoire holds tens of thousands of clones, over 80% seen once, with around 27% in the top ten. Doses given second, at about 4 or about 12 weeks, were pooled. As concerns this clone: Its antigen is unknown.

This CDR3 comprises 17 residues. The germline V and J ends were trimmed by 0 bases and 6 bases, with 20 bases remaining between them. Germline-derived CDR1 and CDR2 are LNHNV and YYDKDF (reference sequence). This specimen was peripheral blood, taken 28 days after the second AZD1222 dose. This chain uses TRBV15 with TRBJ1-2; maybe TRBD1 (5 bases). The sequence was obtained from an adult who received the AZD1222 COVID-19 vaccine. The CDR3 region is CATSREGGRGSKDGYTF. The CDR3 DNA is TGTGCCACCAGCAGAGAAGGAGGGAGGGGAAGTAAAGATGGCTACACCTTC.